The rows below give T cell receptor beta chains drawn from one sample of a study of glioma-infiltrating T cells after dendritic cell vaccination. Profiling relied on immunoSEQ multiplex PCR, and the TCRdb table lists in-frame clones only, not all of them. Here the sample spans about 73,000 clones, almost 85% being singletons. The sequenced sample was blood, obtained before dendritic cell vaccination. The receptors come from a human donor with glioblastoma. Each CDR3 is given with its conserved first and last residue. A D gene is named only where the DNA matches it firmly. A clone size is listed for some rows: how often the clone was seen (once, few, many), or a class if it is expanded.

clone size	V gene	J gene	D gene	CDR3 protein	CDR3 DNA
.	TRBV11-3	TRBJ2-2	TRBD1	CASSPRTGGHAGELFF	TGTGCCAGCAGCCCTAGGACAGGGGGCCACGCCGGGGAGCTGTTTTTT
.	TRBV6-5	TRBJ2-1	.	CASRRVDEQFF	TGTGCCTCCAGGAGGGTGGATGAGCAGTTCTTC
.	TRBV27	TRBJ2-3	TRBD2	CASSLASSGTDTQYF	TGTGCCAGCAGTTTGGCGTCTAGCGGGACAGATACGCAGTATTTT
.	TRBV4-1	TRBJ2-1	TRBD1	CASKSERGPDRSSRYNEQFF	TGCGCCAGCAAAAGCGAAAGGGGGCCAGACCGATCCTCCCGTTACAATGAGCAGTTCTTC
.	TRBV5-5	TRBJ1-2	TRBD1	CASSFDYRDRTGGYTF	TGTGCCAGCAGCTTTGACTACCGGGACAGGACGGGGGGCTACACCTTC
.	TRBV27	TRBJ2-6	TRBD1	CASTPGQGATGANVLTF	TGTGCCAGCACTCCGGGACAGGGGGCGACTGGGGCCAACGTCCTGACTTTC
.	TRBV18	TRBJ1-1	TRBD1	CASSPTGQDPEAFF	TGTGCCAGCTCACCGACAGGACAGGACCCTGAAGCTTTCTTT
.	TRBV5-4	TRBJ2-7	.	CASSSRGTSYEQYF	TGTGCCAGCAGCTCCCGCGGCACCTCCTACGAGCAGTACTTC
.	TRBV19	TRBJ2-2	.	CASSISSANTGELFF	TGTGCCAGTAGTATAAGCAGCGCGAACACCGGGGAGCTGTTTTTT
.	TRBV28	TRBJ1-2	.	CASTYLGGRFHGYTF	TGTGCCAGCACCTACTTGGGGGGGCGGTTCCATGGCTACACCTTC
.	TRBV27	TRBJ1-6	TRBD1	CASRTGGTFRSPLHF	TGTGCCAGTAGGACAGGGGGTACTTTTCGCTCACCCCTCCACTTT
.	TRBV30	TRBJ2-3	.	CAWSPGSTDTQYF	TGTGCCTGGAGCCCCGGGAGCACAGATACGCAGTATTTT
.	TRBV6-1	TRBJ1-4	.	CASSEASAATNEKLFF	TGTGCCAGCAGTGAAGCGTCGGCGGCAACTAATGAAAAACTGTTTTTT
.	TRBV11-2	TRBJ1-6	TRBD1	CASSLSGGGSPLHF	TGTGCCAGCAGCTTATCAGGGGGCGGATCACCCCTCCACTTT
.	TRBV5-1	TRBJ2-7	.	CASSLAGDSLYEQYF	TGCGCCAGCAGCTTGGCTGGTGACAGCCTCTACGAGCAGTACTTC
.	TRBV7-8	TRBJ1-1	TRBD1	CASSLASGQLLNTEAFF	TGTGCCAGCAGCTTAGCGTCGGGACAGCTCCTTAACACTGAAGCTTTCTTT
.	TRBV7-8	TRBJ2-1	TRBD2	CASRDGTSGSNEQFF	TGTGCCAGCAGGGACGGGACTAGCGGGAGCAATGAGCAGTTCTTC
.	TRBV30	TRBJ1-2	.	CAWFDRYYGYTF	TGTGCCTGGTTCGACAGATACTATGGCTACACCTTC
.	TRBV5-1	TRBJ2-7	.	CASTMDFLSSYEQYF	TGCGCCAGCACCATGGACTTTTTGTCATCCTACGAGCAGTACTTC
.	TRBV27	TRBJ1-1	.	CASSGPGLNTEAFF	TGTGCCAGCAGTGGTCCGGGGTTGAACACTGAAGCTTTCTTT
.	TRBV27	TRBJ2-1	.	CASNPRHPNTYNEQFF	TGTGCCAGCAATCCACGACACCCGAATACCTACAATGAGCAGTTCTTC
once	TRBV2	TRBJ2-5	TRBD1	CASSEQGGEEETQYF	TGTGCCAGCAGCGAACAGGGGGGTGAGGAAGAGACCCAGTACTTC
.	TRBV28	TRBJ2-1	TRBD2	CASSPTSAPSYNEQFF	TGTGCCAGCAGCCCGACTAGCGCGCCCTCCTACAATGAGCAGTTCTTC
.	TRBV13	TRBJ2-3	TRBD2	CASSPLGGLAGGQGVDTQYF	TGTGCCAGCAGCCCCCTAGGGGGACTAGCGGGGGGGCAAGGAGTAGATACGCAGTATTTT
.	TRBV5-1	TRBJ1-4	TRBD1	CASSLGDRGARSNEKLFF	TGCGCCAGCAGCTTGGGGGACAGGGGAGCTCGGTCTAATGAAAAACTGTTTTTT
.	TRBV30	TRBJ2-1	.	CAWNGPLSADEQFF	TGTGCCTGGAATGGGCCCCTTTCGGCCGATGAGCAGTTCTTC
.	TRBV6-1	TRBJ2-7	.	CASSAEGDPSYEQYF	TGTGCCAGCAGTGCAGAGGGGGACCCCTCCTACGAGCAGTACTTC
.	TRBV27	TRBJ1-5	TRBD1	CASSPRTGKGNQPQHF	TGTGCCAGCAGTCCCCGGACAGGGAAAGGCAATCAGCCCCAGCATTTT
once	TRBV19	TRBJ1-2	.	CASSIFREDGYTF	TGTGCCAGTAGTATTTTTCGGGAGGATGGCTACACCTTC
.	TRBV9	TRBJ2-5	.	CASSVESGSGSSVRETQYF	TGTGCCAGCAGCGTAGAATCCGGCTCAGGGTCTTCGGTTAGAGAGACCCAGTACTTC
.	TRBV4-1	TRBJ2-5	.	CASSQDSRTQETQYF	TGCGCCAGCAGCCAAGATTCTCGGACTCAAGAGACCCAGTACTTC
.	TRBV2	TRBJ2-1	TRBD2	CASSRLAGGPFHEQFF	TGTGCCAGCAGCCGACTAGCGGGGGGGCCCTTCCATGAGCAGTTCTTC
.	TRBV18	TRBJ1-1	.	CASSPGPANTEAFF	TGTGCCAGCTCACCTGGGCCAGCGAACACTGAAGCTTTCTTT
.	TRBV29-1	TRBJ1-2	TRBD1	CSVPTGDWGYTF	TGCAGCGTTCCCACAGGGGACTGGGGCTACACCTTC
.	TRBV6-5	TRBJ2-7	.	CASSSILQGPYEQYF	TGTGCCAGCAGTTCCATTCTACAGGGACCCTACGAGCAGTACTTC
.	TRBV5-4	TRBJ2-1	.	CASSLLLGNNEQFF	TGTGCCAGCAGCTTGTTACTAGGAAACAATGAGCAGTTCTTC
.	TRBV9	TRBJ1-4	.	CASSSRGPTNEKLFF	TGTGCCAGCAGCAGCAGGGGACCAACTAATGAAAAACTGTTTTTT
.	TRBV11-2	TRBJ1-5	.	CASSLDRGNQPQHF	TGTGCCAGCAGCTTAGACAGGGGCAATCAGCCCCAGCATTTT
.	TRBV7-8	TRBJ2-4	.	CASSLVQGGKNIQYF	TGTGCCAGCAGCTTAGTCCAGGGTGGCAAAAACATTCAGTACTTC
few	TRBV7-3	TRBJ2-3	TRBD2	CAREGGILTDTQYF	TGTGCCCGGGAGGGCGGGATTTTAACAGATACGCAGTATTTT
.	TRBV6-1	TRBJ1-2	TRBD1	CATMGVQGNGYTF	TGTGCCACGATGGGAGTACAGGGGAACGGCTACACCTTC
.	TRBV18	TRBJ2-1	TRBD2	CASSPGSGGEQFF	TGTGCCAGCTCACCCGGTAGCGGGGGTGAGCAGTTCTTC
.	TRBV11-2	TRBJ2-5	.	CASSLATTRETQYF	TGTGCCAGCAGCTTAGCAACCACGCGCGAGACCCAGTACTTC
.	TRBV19	TRBJ2-5	.	CASSIRGRVQETQYF	TGTGCCAGTAGTATAAGAGGGCGGGTACAAGAGACCCAGTACTTC
few	TRBV7-9	TRBJ2-7	TRBD2	CASSLKGQAGTRGPMEQYF	TGTGCCAGCAGCCTCAAGGGCCAAGCCGGGACTAGAGGGCCCATGGAGCAGTACTTC
.	TRBV6-1	TRBJ2-5	TRBD2	CASTRGAGGEETQYF	TGTGCCAGCACTCGAGGTGCGGGAGGGGAAGAGACCCAGTACTTC
.	TRBV14	TRBJ2-2	TRBD1	CASRRQGTGKVTGELFF	TGTGCCAGCAGGCGACAGGGGACAGGGAAAGTCACCGGGGAGCTGTTTTTT
.	TRBV10-3	TRBJ1-1	.	CAISGLAGEPTEAFF	TGTGCCATCAGTGGGCTCGCAGGGGAACCCACTGAAGCTTTCTTT
.	TRBV19	TRBJ1-5	.	CASSPGRSYWEDQPQHF	TGTGCCAGTAGTCCGGGACGGTCGTATTGGGAGGATCAGCCCCAGCATTTT
.	TRBV5-1	TRBJ1-3	.	CASSLALSGNTIYF	TGCGCCAGCAGCTTGGCCCTGTCTGGAAACACCATATATTTT
.	TRBV4-2	TRBJ2-3	TRBD2	CASSQGLAGGTDTQYF	TGTGCCAGCAGCCAAGGACTAGCGGGGGGGACAGATACGCAGTATTTT
.	TRBV7-3	TRBJ1-5	.	CASSQDTNQPQHF	TGTGCCAGCAGCCAAGACACTAATCAGCCCCAGCATTTT
.	TRBV6-6	TRBJ2-2	TRBD2	CASSYDAGEGNGELFF	TGTGCCAGCAGTTACGACGCGGGAGAGGGGAACGGGGAGCTGTTTTTT
few	TRBV2	TRBJ1-3	TRBD1	CASSTQGAAGNTIYF	TGTGCCAGCAGTACACAGGGGGCTGCGGGAAACACCATATATTTT
.	TRBV6-4	TRBJ2-5	TRBD2	CASSPGTSGSETQYF	TGTGCCAGCAGCCCCGGGACTAGCGGCTCAGAGACCCAGTACTTC
.	TRBV20-1	TRBJ2-4	.	CSAFLPNIQYF	TGCAGTGCTTTTCTACCAAACATTCAGTACTTC